This T cell receptor beta chain was found in a study of cytomegalovirus exposure and HLA in healthy donors (dated by TCRdb to about 2017). In the study overall: In an earlier analysis of under 600 of the donors, 276 Gb of sequence data and 120 million or so unique TCR beta sequences from about 190 million T cells were reported. An early release covering some 640 HLA-typed donors comprised approximately 300 gigabases of sequencing data and roughly 86 million unique TCR sequences. Among the 398 genotyped donors, around 81% belonged to the genetic ancestry cluster associated with self-reported Caucasian donors. The study aimed to test whether signatures of past pathogen exposure could be identified by cataloging public T cell receptors. The study used immunosequencing to profile the T cell repertoires of 666 subjects and linked those repertoires to cytomegalovirus serostatus. Along with the approximately 600-subject first cohort, a separate validation cohort of roughly 110 different subjects was used. To predict cytomegalovirus infection status, the study combined high-throughput TCR immunosequencing, statistical association of individual TCRs with disease status, and machine learning. A later analysis re-analyzed previously published TCR beta repertoires from 500 to 700 donors and added high-resolution HLA genotyping to study TCR occurrence patterns. In the later analysis, no new phenotypic data were used to find candidate immune exposures; instead, reliance was placed on TCR beta sequences and their occurrence across donors. To decide whether each TCR beta V gene segment behaved as functional or pseudogenic, an earlier analysis of some 600 of the donors relied on high-throughput TCR beta sequencing. Donor age, sex, ethnicity and CMV serostatus were compiled together with the repertoire data. A later genetic analysis took genome-wide SNP genotypes for 398 of the 666 donors and used that subset as a discovery cohort. All discovery cohort repertoires had been generated on a single sequencing platform. Both class I and class II loci were covered by HLA typing, at four-digit resolution. The number of typed donors differed by locus: 629-630 for A, B, C, DRB1 and DQB1; some 500 for DQA1; over 600 for DPA1; and around 470 for DPB1. Five DR-DQ haplotypes were handled as single units for association and clustering, since linkage in the cohort was strong. Among some 400 genotyped donors of the cohort, an average of 235,054 unique TCR beta nucleotide sequences were sequenced per donor, 15% to 20% of them non-productive. Findings and caveats that apply to the study as a whole: Most TCR sequences were observed very rarely across donors, whereas some public TCRs were present in many individuals. A further reported finding was that TCR beta sequences accurately predicted the HLA-A and HLA-B alleles for most subjects in the first cohort. Assigning TCR associations to individual alleles was difficult when HLA alleles, especially DR and DQ, strongly co-occurred. Presence/absence analyses assumed roughly uniform sequencing depth across donors, an assumption that may not hold. In both the original and validation cohorts, the classifier was reported to diagnose cytomegalovirus status with high specificity and sensitivity. A total of 150 to 200 TCR beta chains were listed by the study as associated with cytomegalovirus. At a false discovery rate of 0.05, a later analysis linked roughly 17,000 TCR beta sequences to specific HLA alleles. In a later analysis, several top co-occurrence clusters were reported to appear linked to parvovirus B19, influenza, CMV and Epstein-Barr virus. The earlier analysis of approximately 560 of the donors excluded some 15 rarely observed V segments, including chromosome 9 orphons, because counts were too low. Because HLA typing was missing for some donors at each locus, association tests included only the typed subset. It was suggested by the authors that the approach could potentially be generalized to other disease states and immunological phenotypes. Only TCR beta chains were sequenced in this cohort, and the absence of alpha or paired-chain data limited detectable features. Linkage disequilibrium might explain the correlated functional status among segregating V segments, but an unknown experimental factor could not be ruled out. Some IMGT-functional V segments, including TRBV6-2 and TRBV6-3, could not be distinguished by the 87-base-pair reads and were therefore excluded. In a later analysis, the rate of TCR association differed among HLA loci, with DRB1 alleles having the most associated TCRs and HLA-C alleles having the fewest. Broadly in line with IMGT annotations, most TCR beta V segments showed up in productive rearrangements about 87% or about 30% of the time in an earlier analysis of a few hundred of the donors. V-gene and J-gene trimming of TCR beta chains was associated with a missense DCLRE1C variant in a later genetic analysis, and the association was replicated in an independent cohort. A later analysis found that most CMV-associated TCR beta chains appeared HLA-restricted, with HLA associations seemingly driven largely by CMV exposure. In vitro tests confirmed that a few of the cytomegalovirus-associated TCR beta chains recognize cytomegalovirus antigens. CMV serostatus was the only immune exposure information available for the cohort. A later genetic analysis reported fewer N-insertions in productive TCRs among donors in an Asian-associated ancestry cluster than the roughly 720-donor mean. A later analysis found that HLA-associated TCR beta chains were more clonally expanded and had lower generation probabilities than equally common non-associated chains. A group of highly shared sequence variants was considered likely to be a technical artifact of the sequencing pipeline.

The receptor library was made with the immunoSEQ multiplex PCR assay. A mixture of 60 forward primers for TCR Vbeta segments and 13 reverse primers for TCR Jbeta segments was used in the multiplex PCR. Amplification of the CDR3 region of rearranged TCR beta genes was performed with a multiplex PCR assay on genomic DNA. On the Illumina HiSeq System, the amplified TCR beta libraries were sequenced as 87-base-pair reads. The authors processed their data as follows. A later analysis counted about 82 million unique TCR beta chains across the 666 repertoires, and some 11 million of these chains were shared by at least two donors. Raw reads were error-corrected and collapsed into unique sequences with a nearest-neighbor algorithm that merged closely related sequences to remove PCR and sequencing errors. CDR3 sequences were aligned to IMGT reference sequences to assign V, D and J gene segments. For a sequence to be retained, at least a six-nucleotide match to both a V gene segment and a J gene segment was required. Rearrangements were classified as productive when the CDR3 lacked stop codons and remained in frame with V and J, and all other rearrangements were classified as non-productive. Following IMGT convention, CDR3 was defined as the stretch from the second conserved V-encoded cysteine to the conserved J-encoded phenylalanine. The earlier analysis of about 590 of the donors excluded sequences that lacked an unambiguous match to a single V gene segment. In an earlier analysis of roughly 500 of the donors, V segments were called functional above 56.7% productive rearrangements and were called segregating when the between-donor standard deviation exceeded 5%. A statistical classification framework was built for diagnosing cytomegalovirus status from the catalog of TCR beta chain sequences. In a later analysis, V and J genes were assigned by comparing TCR nucleotide sequences against IMGT/GENE-DB human TR gene sequences. In a later analysis, CDR3 sequences and most-parsimonious VDJ recombination scenarios were assigned using the TCRdist pipeline. In a later analysis, each TCR beta chain was defined by its CDR3 amino acid sequence together with its V-gene family, and reads without a unique V-gene family were excluded. To address suspected cross-contamination and a sequencing artifact, a later analysis removed approximately 600 highly shared, low-generation-probability nucleotide sequences. For each public chain, a later analysis derived a clonal expansion index from normalized ranks of inferred template counts within each repertoire. In a later analysis, generation probabilities were computed using a VDJ recombination model fitted to out-of-frame rearrangements, and the results were checked against IGoR. In a later analysis, TCR-TCR, TCR-HLA and TCR-CMV co-occurrence was scored with hypergeometric tests, and a repertoire-size bias correction was applied to TCR pairs. In a later analysis, false discovery rates were estimated by permuting HLA or CMV assignments 20 times. In a later analysis, co-occurring TCRs were grouped using DBSCAN, with TCRdist sequence similarity added in when clustering inside HLA-allele-positive subsets. Repertoires with fewer than 30,000 or more than 120,000 public chains were left out of co-occurrence clustering, as were about 5 repertoires with anomalous nucleotide sharing. TCRdb took over this immuneACCESS table, retaining in-frame rearrangements with V and J assigned. Such tables are incomplete; in checked studies, under half of the missing clones stem from an unresolved V gene, and the remainder is unexplained. V and J calls and clone size are as listed in that table; D and trimming were resolved from the DNA. This sample holds about 130,000 clones; over 70% were observed only once. Over 2% of the sample rests with the top ten.

The cohort consisted of 670 or so healthy bone marrow donors. Cohort members were all nominally healthy when sampled, although unrecorded immune exposures were likely present. The donor was CMV seropositive and belonged to the group of 250 to 350 seropositive cohort members. A peripheral blood sample was provided by each donor, and peripheral blood mononuclear cells were used for TCR beta sequencing. Genomic DNA was extracted from the blood cell samples with the Qiagen DNeasy Blood Extraction Kit. The V end loses 5 bases and the J end loses 1 base, and a stretch of 12 bases separates them. The CDR3, from cysteine to phenylalanine, totals 15 residues. The kept DNA is CDR3 alone, 45 bases in frame from the first base. The germline V gene encodes CDR1 MNHEY and CDR2 SMNVEV (reference sequence). As concerns this clone: Its binding antigen is unknown. Per-base quality was not reported, and no clone a single base away is much larger than it.

The source of this sequence is a woman aged 55-69 years in good health and CMV-seropositive. Here the chain combines TRBV27 and TRBJ1-3; a tentative D call is TRBD1 (5 bases match). The sample comprised PBMCs. The nucleotide sequence reads TGTGCCAGCAGTACCCGGACAACTTCTGGAAACACCATATATTTT. Translated, it gives CASSTRTTSGNTIYF.